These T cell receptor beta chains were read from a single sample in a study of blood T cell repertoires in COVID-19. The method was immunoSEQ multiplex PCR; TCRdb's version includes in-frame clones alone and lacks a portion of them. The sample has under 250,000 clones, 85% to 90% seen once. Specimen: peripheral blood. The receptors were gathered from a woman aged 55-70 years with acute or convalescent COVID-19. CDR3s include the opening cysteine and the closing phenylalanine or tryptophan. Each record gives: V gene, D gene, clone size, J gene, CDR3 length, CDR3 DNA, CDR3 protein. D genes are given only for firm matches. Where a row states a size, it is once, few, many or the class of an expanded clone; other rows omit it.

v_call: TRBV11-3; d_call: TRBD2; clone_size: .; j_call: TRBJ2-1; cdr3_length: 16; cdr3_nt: TGTGCCAGCAGCTTAGATAGTAGCGGGATCTACAATGAGCAGTTCTTC; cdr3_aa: CASSLDSSGIYNEQFF
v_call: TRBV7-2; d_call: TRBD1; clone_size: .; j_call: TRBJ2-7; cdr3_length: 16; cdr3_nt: TGTGCCAGCGGGGGCCTTCGTAGACAGGGGGGCTACGAGCAGTACTTC; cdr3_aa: CASGGLRRQGGYEQYF
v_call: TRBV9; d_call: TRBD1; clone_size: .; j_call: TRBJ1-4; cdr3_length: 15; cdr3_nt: TGTGCCAGCTCGCCGAGGGGGCTGGCTAATGAAAAACTGTTTTTT; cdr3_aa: CASSPRGLANEKLFF
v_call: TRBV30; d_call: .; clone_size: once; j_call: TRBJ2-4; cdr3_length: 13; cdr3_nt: TGTGCCTTTCAAGGGGGTGCCAAAAACATTCAGTACTTC; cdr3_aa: CAFQGGAKNIQYF
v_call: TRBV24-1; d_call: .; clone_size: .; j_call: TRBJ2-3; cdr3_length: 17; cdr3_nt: TGTGCCACCAGTGATCCTTACCGACAGGACCAGGCAGATACGCAGTATTTT; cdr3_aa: CATSDPYRQDQADTQYF
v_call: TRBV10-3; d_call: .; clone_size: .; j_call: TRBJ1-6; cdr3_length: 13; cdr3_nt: TGTGCCATCAGTGTTTCGGGTTGGTCACCCCTCCACTTT; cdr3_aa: CAISVSGWSPLHF
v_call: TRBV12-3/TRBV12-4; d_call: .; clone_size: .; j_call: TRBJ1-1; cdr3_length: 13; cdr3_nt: TGTGCCAGCAGTAAGGAGGTGGACACTGAAGCTTTCTTT; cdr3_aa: CASSKEVDTEAFF
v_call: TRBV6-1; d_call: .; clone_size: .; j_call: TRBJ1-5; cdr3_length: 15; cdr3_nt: TGTGCCAGCAGTGATTTAGGAGCTAGCAATCAGCCCCAGCATTTT; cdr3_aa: CASSDLGASNQPQHF
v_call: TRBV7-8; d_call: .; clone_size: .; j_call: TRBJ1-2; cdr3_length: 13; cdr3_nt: TGTGCCAGCAGTTATGGACTGTTTGAGGGCTACACCTTC; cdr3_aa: CASSYGLFEGYTF
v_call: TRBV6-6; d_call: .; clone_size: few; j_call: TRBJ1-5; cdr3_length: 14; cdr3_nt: TGTGCCAGCATACCACAAGTGAACGATCAGCCCCAGCATTTT; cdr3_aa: CASIPQVNDQPQHF
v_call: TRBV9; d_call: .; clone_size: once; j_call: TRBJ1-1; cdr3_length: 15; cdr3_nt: TGTGCCAGCAGCGTAAATCCGGGGGATAACACTGAAGCTTTCTTT; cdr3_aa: CASSVNPGDNTEAFF
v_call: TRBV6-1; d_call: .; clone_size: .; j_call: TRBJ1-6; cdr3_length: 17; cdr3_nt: TGTGCCAGCAGTGAAGGGGGCCATGACAGGCCTAATTCACCCCTCCACTTT; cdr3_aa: CASSEGGHDRPNSPLHF
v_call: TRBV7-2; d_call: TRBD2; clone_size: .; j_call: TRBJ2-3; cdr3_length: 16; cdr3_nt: TGTGCCAGCAGCTCTGCCGGGACTACCAGCACAGATACGCAGTATTTT; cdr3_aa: CASSSAGTTSTDTQYF
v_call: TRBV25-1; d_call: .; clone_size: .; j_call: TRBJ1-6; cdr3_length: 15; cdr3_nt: TGTGCCAGCAGTGAATCGGCAGGGGAGAGTTCACCCCTCCACTTT; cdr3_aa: CASSESAGESSPLHF
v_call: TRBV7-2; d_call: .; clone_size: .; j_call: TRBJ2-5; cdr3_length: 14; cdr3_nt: TGTGCCAGCAGCGGGAACAGGCGAGGAGAGACCCAGTACTTC; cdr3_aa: CASSGNRRGETQYF
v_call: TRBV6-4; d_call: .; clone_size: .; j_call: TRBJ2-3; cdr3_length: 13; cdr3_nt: TGTGCCAGCAGTGAACTCCCCACAGATACGCAGTATTTT; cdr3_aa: CASSELPTDTQYF
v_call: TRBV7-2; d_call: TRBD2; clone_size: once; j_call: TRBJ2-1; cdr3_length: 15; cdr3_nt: TGTGCCAGCAGCCCCGCGGGACTAGCGGGAAATGAGCAGTTCTTC; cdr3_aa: CASSPAGLAGNEQFF
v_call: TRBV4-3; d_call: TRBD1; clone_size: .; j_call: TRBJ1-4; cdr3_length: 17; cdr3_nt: TGCGCCAGCAGCTATTCGACAGGGACGTTAACTAATGAAAAACTGTTTTTT; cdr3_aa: CASSYSTGTLTNEKLFF
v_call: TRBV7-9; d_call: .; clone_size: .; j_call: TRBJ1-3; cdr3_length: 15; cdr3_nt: TGTGCCAGCAGCTTGGAAGGGGCTCGGGGAAACACCATATATTTT; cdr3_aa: CASSLEGARGNTIYF
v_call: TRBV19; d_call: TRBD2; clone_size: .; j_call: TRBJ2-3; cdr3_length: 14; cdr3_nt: TGTGCCAGTAGTCTTGGACTAGCGGTAGATACGCAGTATTTT; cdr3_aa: CASSLGLAVDTQYF
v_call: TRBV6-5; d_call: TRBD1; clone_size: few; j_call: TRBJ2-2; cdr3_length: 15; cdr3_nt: TGTGCCAGCAGTTACCTGGGACAGAGCACCGGGGAGCTGTTTTTT; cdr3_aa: CASSYLGQSTGELFF
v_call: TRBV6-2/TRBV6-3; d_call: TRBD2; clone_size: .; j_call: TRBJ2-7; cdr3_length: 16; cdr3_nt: TGTGCCAGCAGTTACTGGGGCGGGAGGAGCTCCTACGAGCAGTACTTC; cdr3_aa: CASSYWGGRSSYEQYF
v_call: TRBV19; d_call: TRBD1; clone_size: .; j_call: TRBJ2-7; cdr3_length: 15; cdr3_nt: TGTGCCAGTAGTATCCAAACACAGGGGAACTACGAGCAGTACTTC; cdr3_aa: CASSIQTQGNYEQYF
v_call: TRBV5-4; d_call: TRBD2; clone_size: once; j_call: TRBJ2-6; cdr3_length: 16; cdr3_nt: TGTGCCAGCAGCCCCGGGGGGGCCGGACAGACCAACGTCCTGACTTTC; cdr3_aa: CASSPGGAGQTNVLTF
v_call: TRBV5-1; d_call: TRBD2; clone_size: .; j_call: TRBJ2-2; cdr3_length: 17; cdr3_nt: TGCGCCAGCAGCTTGGCCATCGGGAGGGGGACCACCGGGGAGCTGTTTTTT; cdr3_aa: CASSLAIGRGTTGELFF
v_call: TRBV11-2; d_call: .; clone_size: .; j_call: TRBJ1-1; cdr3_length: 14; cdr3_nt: TGTGCCAGCAGCCCCGACTCGTGGAACACTGAAGCTTTCTTT; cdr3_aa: CASSPDSWNTEAFF
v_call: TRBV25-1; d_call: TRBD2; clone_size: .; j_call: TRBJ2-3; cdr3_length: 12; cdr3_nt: TGTGCCAGCAGTGCATCCGGGACTAGCCTCCATTTT; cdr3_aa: CASSASGTSLHF
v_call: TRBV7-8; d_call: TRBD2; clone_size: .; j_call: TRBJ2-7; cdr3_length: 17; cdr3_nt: TGTGCCAGCAGTAGACTAGCGGGGGGCGATACTTCCTACGAGCAGTACTTC; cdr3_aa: CASSRLAGGDTSYEQYF
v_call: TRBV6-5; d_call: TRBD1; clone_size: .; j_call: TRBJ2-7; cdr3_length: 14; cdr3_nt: TGTGCCAGCAGTCCTCAGAGGGACAGCTACGAGCAGTACTTC; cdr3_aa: CASSPQRDSYEQYF
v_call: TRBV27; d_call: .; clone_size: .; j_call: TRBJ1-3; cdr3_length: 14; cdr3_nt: TGTGCCAGCAGTGTGGACATACTAGGAAACACCATATATTTT; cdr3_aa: CASSVDILGNTIYF
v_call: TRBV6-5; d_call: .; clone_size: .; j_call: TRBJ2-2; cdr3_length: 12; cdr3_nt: TGTGCCAGCAACCGAGGGCCCGGGGAGCTGTTTTTT; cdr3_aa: CASNRGPGELFF
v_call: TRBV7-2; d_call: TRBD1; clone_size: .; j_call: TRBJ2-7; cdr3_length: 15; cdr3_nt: TGTGCCAGCAGCTTAGTGGTCGACAGGGGCTACGAGCAGTACTTC; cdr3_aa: CASSLVVDRGYEQYF
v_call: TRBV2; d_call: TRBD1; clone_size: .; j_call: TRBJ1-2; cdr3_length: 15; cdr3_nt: TGTGCCAGCAGTCGGGACAGAAGTTCTAACTATGGCTACACCTTC; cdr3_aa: CASSRDRSSNYGYTF
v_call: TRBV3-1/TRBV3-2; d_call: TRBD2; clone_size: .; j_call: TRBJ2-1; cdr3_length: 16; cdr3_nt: TGTGCCAGCAGCCAACCCGGGACTAGCGGTTACAATGAGCAGTTCTTC; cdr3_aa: CASSQPGTSGYNEQFF
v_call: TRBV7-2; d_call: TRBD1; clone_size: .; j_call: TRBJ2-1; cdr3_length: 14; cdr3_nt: TGTGCCAGCAATGATAGGGGGACAGGGAATGAGCAGTTCTTC; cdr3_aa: CASNDRGTGNEQFF
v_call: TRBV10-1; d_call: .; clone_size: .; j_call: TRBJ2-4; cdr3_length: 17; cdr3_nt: TGCGCCAGCAGATATACTCCGGGGAGGCGGGCCAAAAACATTCAGTACTTC; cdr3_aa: CASRYTPGRRAKNIQYF